The sequence of this T cell receptor (beta chain) was determined in a study of blood T cells in healthy people across ages. Study-level background: About one barcoded beta molecule per two T cells came from capture by template switching. Whole-study findings and limits: As age increased, TCR beta diversity per million T cells fell in a roughly linear fashion. It was not known whether donors were CMV positive (a possible confounder of expanded clonotype changes).

Details on this clonotype: The target antigen is unknown.

The V end lost 0 bases, the J end lost 13 bases, and 19 bases lay between the germline ends. The length of the CDR3 is 15 residues. Germline assignment: CDR1 LGHDT and CDR2 YNNKEL (reference sequence). A J-beta primer mix and a sample-barcoded 5' primer were used in a second PCR of roughly 7 to 12 cycles. A single record per CDR3 protein comes from TCRdb applying MiXCR to the 5' RACE reads. The sample holds just over 1 million distinct CDR3 sequences, 45% seen once. The V gene is TRBV3-1, the J gene TRBJ2-4; possible D gene TRBD2, 6 bases. Material: blood. This TCR was recovered from a woman aged 55-75 years in good health. CDR3: CASSQDTAGSGEQYF. CDR3 in DNA: TGTGCCAGCAGCCAAGATACGGCAGGATCGGGGGAGCAGTACTTC. Full variable domain (remainder filled in from reference TRBV3-1 and TRBJ2-4): DTAVSQTPKYLVTQMGNDKSIKCEQNLGHDTMYWYKQDSKKFLKIMFSYNNKELIINETVPNRFSPKSPDKAHLNLHINSLELGDSAVYFCASSQDTAGSGEQYFGAGTRLSVL.